This TCR beta chain was sequenced for a study of CD8 T cells in ankylosing spondylitis. Study-level findings and limits: Existing reports had already noted some motif variants in reactive arthritis synovial fluid and blood. Made up of roughly 8 highly homologous variants, a TCR beta motif appeared characteristic of ankylosing spondylitis blood. Clones linked to disease were reported to show significant enrichment in matched ankylosing spondylitis synovial fluid. Those disease-linked clones were CD8+; they were also relatively rare in peripheral blood.

The TCR beta libraries were generated through quantitative 5'-RACE incorporating molecular barcodes. A single record per CDR3 protein comes from TCRdb applying MiXCR to the 5' RACE reads. The profile shows roughly 440,000 distinct CDR3 sequences, 17% of them singletons. V lost 5 bases and J 9 bases, leaving 17 bases between the germline ends. This CDR3 is 14 amino acids long. This clonotype has ten or more counts. Its specificity is not known. Sample: blood, either unsorted or a sorted T cell fraction (not recorded which). This receptor was obtained from a male donor with ankylosing spondylitis. The chain links TRBV12-3 or TRBV12-4 to TRBJ2-1, with D possibly matching TRBD1 (5 bases). The CDR3 loop is CASSPRQQSFEQFF. The CDR3 DNA reads as TGTGCCAGCAGTCCTCGACAGCAATCTTTTGAGCAGTTCTTC.